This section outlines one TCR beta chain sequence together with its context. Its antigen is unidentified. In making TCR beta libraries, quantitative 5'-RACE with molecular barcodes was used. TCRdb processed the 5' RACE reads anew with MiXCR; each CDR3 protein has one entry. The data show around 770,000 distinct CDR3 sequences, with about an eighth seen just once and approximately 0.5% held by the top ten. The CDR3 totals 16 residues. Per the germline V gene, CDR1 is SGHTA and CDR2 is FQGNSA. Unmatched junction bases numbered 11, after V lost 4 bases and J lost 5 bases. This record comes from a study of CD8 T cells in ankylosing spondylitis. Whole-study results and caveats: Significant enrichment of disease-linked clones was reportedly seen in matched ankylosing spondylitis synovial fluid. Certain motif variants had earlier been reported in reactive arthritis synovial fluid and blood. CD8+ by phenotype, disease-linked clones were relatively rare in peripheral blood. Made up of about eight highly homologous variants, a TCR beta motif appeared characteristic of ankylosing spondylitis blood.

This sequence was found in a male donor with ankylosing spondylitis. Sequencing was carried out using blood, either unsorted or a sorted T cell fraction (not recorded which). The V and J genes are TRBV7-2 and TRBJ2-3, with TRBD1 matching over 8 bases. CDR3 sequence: CASSSPGGAGRDTQYF. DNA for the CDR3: TGTGCCAGCAGCTCCCCAGGGGGCGCGGGGAGAGATACGCAGTATTTT.